Sequencing of this T cell receptor (beta chain) was carried out in a study of cytomegalovirus exposure and HLA in healthy donors. The CDR3 has 17 residues. The germline V and J ends were trimmed by 0 bases and 0 bases, with 15 bases remaining between them. The germline V gene encodes CDR1 SGHRS and CDR2 YFSETQ. Points from the study as a whole: Owing to their indistinguishability, certain V segments, notably TRBV6-2 and TRBV6-3, were excluded. According to the study, about 180 TCR beta chains were cytomegalovirus-associated. Within an earlier analysis, most TCR beta V segments proved productive either about 87% or about 30% of the time.

This clone was seen a few times. Antigen specificity is unknown. The PCR used 60 Vbeta and 13 Jbeta primers. Sequenced by immunoSEQ multiplex PCR; TCRdb stores in-frame clones only, minus some. The sample contains roughly 57,000 clones, approximately 84% of which appear only once. This sequence was found in a man between 45 and 60 years old in good health and CMV-seronegative. The rearrangement joins TRBV5-1 to TRBJ1-1, with D maybe TRBD1 (6 bases). The specimen sequenced was PBMCs. As DNA, the CDR3 is TGCGCCAGCAGCTTGGTGGCAGGGGCGCTTATGAACACTGAAGCTTTCTTT. This codes for CASSLVAGALMNTEAFF.